The source of this T cell receptor (beta chain) is a study of OX40 agonist ivuxolimab in advanced cancers. Unmatched junction bases numbered 8, after V lost 5 bases and J lost 0 bases. Germline-derived CDR1 and CDR2 are SGHTA and FQGNSA. The CDR3 has 17 residues. Libraries were prepared by immunoSEQ multiplex PCR; TCRdb keeps only in-frame clonotypes and omits some of them. The table has roughly 80,000 clones, approximately 94% seen once. This clonotype originated in an adult with an advanced solid tumor such as melanoma, head and neck, liver or kidney cancer. This chain connects TRBV7-2 to TRBJ1-1; 11 bases are a match to TRBD1. Sequencing was performed on CD4+ or CD8+ T cells sorted from blood, taken in a trial of the OX40 agonist ivuxolimab. The CDR3 coding sequence is TGTGCCAGCAGCACCAGGACAGGGGGCCTTGTGAACACTGAAGCTTTCTTT. Its translation: CASSTRTGGLVNTEAFF.